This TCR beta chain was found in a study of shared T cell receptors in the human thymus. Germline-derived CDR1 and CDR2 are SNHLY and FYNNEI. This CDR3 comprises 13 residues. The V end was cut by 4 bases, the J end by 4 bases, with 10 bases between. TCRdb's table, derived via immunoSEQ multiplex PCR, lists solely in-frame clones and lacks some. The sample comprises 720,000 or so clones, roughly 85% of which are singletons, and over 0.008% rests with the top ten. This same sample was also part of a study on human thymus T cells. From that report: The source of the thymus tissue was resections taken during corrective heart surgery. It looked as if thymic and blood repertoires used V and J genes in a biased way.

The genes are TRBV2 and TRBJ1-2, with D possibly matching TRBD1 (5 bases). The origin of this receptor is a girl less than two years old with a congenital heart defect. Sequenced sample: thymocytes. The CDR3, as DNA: TGTGCCAGCAGTGGACAGAAACGCTATGGCTACACCTTC. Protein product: CASSGQKRYGYTF.